Below are 7 T cell receptor beta chains sequenced from a single sample in a study of blood T cell repertoires in COVID-19. Clones were sequenced by immunoSEQ multiplex PCR, and TCRdb holds only the in-frame ones, with some missing. Here the sample spans 55,000 to 75,000 clones, about 81% being singletons. The sequenced material came from peripheral blood. The receptors originated from a man of 80 years or more with acute or convalescent COVID-19.

The V call is TRBV30, the J call TRBJ2-5; the match to TRBD2 covers 8 bases. After removal of 0 bases from V and 1 base from J, the junction contained 10 bases not matched to a gene. Germline CDR1 is GTSNPN and CDR2 is SVGIG (reference sequence). This CDR3 has 17 residues. The CDR3 reads CAWSVGTGGGSQETQYF. CDR3 DNA: TGTGCCTGGAGTGTAGGAACGGGCGGGGGGTCCCAAGAGACCCAGTACTTC.

The chain combines TRBV18 with TRBJ2-5, with D perhaps TRBD1 (5 bases). V dropped 4 bases and J dropped 5 bases, with 11 bases sitting between them. The CDR3 spans 13 residues. CDR1 and CDR2 (germline): KGHSH, LQKENI. CDR3 in DNA: TGTGCCAGCTCACGGGGCCCTGTGGAGACCCAGTACTTC. Its protein is CASSRGPVETQYF.

This chain uses TRBV27 with TRBJ2-1, with a possible D match to TRBD2 (6 bases). Germline loops: CDR1 MNHEY, CDR2 SMNVEV (reference sequence). The V and J ends lost 6 bases and 0 bases respectively, with 12 bases between them. The CDR3 covers 15 residues. CDR3 nucleotides: TGTGCCAGCAGCCAGCGGGCAAGCTCCTACAATGAGCAGTTCTTC. Protein product: CASSQRASSYNEQFF.

This clone showed up just a few times. The J gene is TRBJ1-2, the V gene TRBV6-5; 7 bases are a match to TRBD1. The junction had 7 bases not matched to a gene; V was cut back by 4 bases and J by 5 bases. CDR1 and CDR2 from the germline V gene are MNHEY and SVGAGI. This CDR3 region has 14 residues. The CDR3 sequence: CASSSTGVGYGYTF. The CDR3 DNA reads TGTGCCAGCAGTTCAACAGGGGTAGGGTATGGCTACACCTTC.

This rearrangement joins TRBV9 to TRBJ2-7; a possible D gene is TRBD2 (5 bases). The CDR3 is 12 amino acids. The V and J ends lost 4 bases and 5 bases respectively, with 10 bases between them. Germline CDR1 SGDLS, CDR2 YYNGEE. CDR3 nucleotide sequence: TGTGCCAGCAGCTTCTTCGGGGACGAGCAGTACTTC. Protein sequence: CASSFFGDEQYF.

V gene TRBV6-5 combines with J gene TRBJ2-3, with TRBD1 matching over 8 bases. This CDR3 contains 14 residues. J lost 4 bases, V lost 2 bases, and 2 bases had no gene match. Germline loops: CDR1 MNHEY, CDR2 SVGAGI. This CDR3 reads CASSYGQGADTQYF. The CDR3 DNA is TGTGCCAGCAGTTACGGACAGGGCGCAGATACGCAGTATTTT.

The chain uses TRBV5-4 and TRBJ1-2; a possible D gene is TRBD1 (5 bases). The V gene's germline CDR1 is SGHNT and CDR2 YYREEE (reference sequence). The CDR3 totals 14 residues. Trimming stripped 1 base from V and 0 bases from J, with 7 bases between. CDR3 nucleotides: TGTGCCAGCAGCTTGCAGGGTTCTAACTATGGCTACACCTTC. It encodes CASSLQGSNYGYTF.